This paragraph covers one T cell receptor (beta chain) sequence. Trimming stripped 3 bases from V and 0 bases from J, with 6 bases between. Per germline, CDR1 GTSNPN and CDR2 SVGIG (reference sequence). The CDR3 contains 12 residues. Measured with immunoSEQ multiplex PCR; TCRdb has only the in-frame clones, and not every one. The table records approximately 150,000 clones, 90% of them present only once. The data were taken from a study of T cell responses to AZD1222 COVID-19 vaccine. This chain uses TRBV30 with TRBJ2-7; no reliable D call. This clonotype was sampled from an adult who received the AZD1222 COVID-19 vaccine. The material was peripheral blood, obtained 28 days after the second AZD1222 dose. This CDR3 reads CAWREISYEQYF. The CDR3 region has the DNA TGTGCCTGGAGGGAGATCTCCTACGAGCAGTACTTC.